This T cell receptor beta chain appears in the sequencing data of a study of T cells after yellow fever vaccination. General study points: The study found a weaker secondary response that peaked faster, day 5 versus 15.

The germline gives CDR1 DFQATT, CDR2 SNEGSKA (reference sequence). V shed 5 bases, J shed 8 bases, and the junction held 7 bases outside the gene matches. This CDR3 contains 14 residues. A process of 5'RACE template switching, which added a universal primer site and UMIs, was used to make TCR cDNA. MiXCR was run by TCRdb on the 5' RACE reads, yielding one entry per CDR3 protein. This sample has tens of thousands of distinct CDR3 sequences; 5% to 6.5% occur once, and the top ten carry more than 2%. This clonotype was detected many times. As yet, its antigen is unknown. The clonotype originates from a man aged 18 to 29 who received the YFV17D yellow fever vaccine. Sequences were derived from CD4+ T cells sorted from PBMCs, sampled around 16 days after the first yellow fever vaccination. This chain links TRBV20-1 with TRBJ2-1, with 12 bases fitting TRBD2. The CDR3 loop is CSAHPGLAGYEQFF. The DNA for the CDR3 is TGCAGTGCTCACCCCGGACTAGCGGGGTATGAGCAGTTCTTC.